The sequence of this T cell receptor (beta chain) was determined in a study of OX40 agonist ivuxolimab in advanced cancers. General observations from the study: Both CD4+ and CD8+ T cell populations in blood had undergone clonal expansion by week 6 at 0.1 to 3.0 mg/kg.

Trimming cost V 1 base and J 4 bases, with 13 bases left between them. CDR3 length equals 15 residues. Germline values: CDR1 SGHVS, CDR2 FNYEAQ. This clone was observed a few times. The antigen is undetermined. Method: immunoSEQ multiplex PCR; TCRdb's copy keeps in-frame clones and lacks some. The sample lists 70,000 or so clones, approximately 86% occurring once. The TCR originated in an adult with an advanced solid tumor such as melanoma, head and neck, liver or kidney cancer. This rearrangement joins TRBV7-6 to TRBJ2-5, with D maybe TRBD1 (6 bases). Sequenced material: CD4+ or CD8+ T cells sorted from blood, taken in a trial of the OX40 agonist ivuxolimab. DNA of the CDR3: TGTGCCAGCAGCTTAGTTCAGGGGAGCCCAGAGACCCAGTACTTC. Protein sequence: CASSLVQGSPETQYF. Supplemented by reference TRBV7-6 and TRBJ2-5, the full variable domain reads GAGVSQSPRYKVTKRGQDVALRCDPISGHVSLYWYRQALGQGPEFLTYFNYEAQQDKSGLPNDRFSAERPEGSISTLTIQRTEQRDSAMYRCASSLVQGSPETQYFGPGTRLLVL.